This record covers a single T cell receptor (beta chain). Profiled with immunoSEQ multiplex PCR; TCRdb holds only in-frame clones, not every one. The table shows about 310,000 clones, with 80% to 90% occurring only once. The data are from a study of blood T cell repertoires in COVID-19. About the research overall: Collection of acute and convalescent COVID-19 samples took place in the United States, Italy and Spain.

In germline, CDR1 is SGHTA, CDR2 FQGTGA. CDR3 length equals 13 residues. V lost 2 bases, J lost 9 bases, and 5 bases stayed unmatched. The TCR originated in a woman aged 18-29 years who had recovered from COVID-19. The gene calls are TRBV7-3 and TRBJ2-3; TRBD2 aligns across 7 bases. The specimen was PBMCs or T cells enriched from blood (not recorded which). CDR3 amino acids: CASSLQWEGTQYF. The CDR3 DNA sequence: TGTGCCAGCAGCTTACAGTGGGAGGGCACGCAGTATTTT. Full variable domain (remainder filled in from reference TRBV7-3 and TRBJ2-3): GAGVSQTPSNKVTEKGKYVELRCDPISGHTALYWYRQSLGQGPEFLIYFQGTGAADDSGLPNDRFFAVRPEGSVSTLKIQRTERGDSAVYLCASSLQWEGTQYFGPGTRLTVL.